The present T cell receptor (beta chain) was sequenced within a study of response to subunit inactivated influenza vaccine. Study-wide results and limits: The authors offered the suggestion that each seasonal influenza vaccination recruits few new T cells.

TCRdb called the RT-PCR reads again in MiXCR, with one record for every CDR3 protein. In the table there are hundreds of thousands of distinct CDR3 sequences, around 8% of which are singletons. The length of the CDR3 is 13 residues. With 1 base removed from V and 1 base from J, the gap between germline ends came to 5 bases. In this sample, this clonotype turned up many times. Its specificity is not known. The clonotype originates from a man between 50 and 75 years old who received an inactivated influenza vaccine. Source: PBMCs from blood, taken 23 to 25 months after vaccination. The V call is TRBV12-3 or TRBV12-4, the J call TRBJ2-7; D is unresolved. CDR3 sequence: CASSLVQSYEQYF. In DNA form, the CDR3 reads TGTGCCAGCAGTTTAGTCCAGTCCTACGAGCAGTACTTC.